Below, 13 T cell receptor beta chains from the same sample are listed, as sequenced in a study of cytomegalovirus exposure and HLA in healthy donors. Sequencing used immunoSEQ multiplex PCR; TCRdb keeps in-frame clones, though not all of them. Of approximately 150,000 clones listed, approximately 90% are singletons. The sample comprised PBMCs. The receptor source for this set is a man aged 18 to 30 in good health and CMV-seropositive.

The chain couples TRBV5-1 to TRBJ2-2; 8 bases are shared with TRBD2. Germline lookup yields CDR1 SGHRS and CDR2 YFSETQ. The V segment lost 1 base and the J segment 4 bases; nucleotides outside the gene matches: 3. This CDR3 is built from 15 residues. The CDR3 reads CASSLTSGGTGELFF. The CDR3 DNA follows: TGCGCCAGCAGCTTGACTAGCGGAGGCACCGGGGAGCTGTTTTTT. Full variable domain (missing parts from reference TRBV5-1 and TRBJ2-2): KAGVTQTPRYLIKTRGQQVTLSCSPISGHRSVSWYQQTPGQGLQFLFEYFSETQRNKGNFPGRFSGRQFSNSRSEMNVSTLELGDSALYLCASSLTSGGTGELFFGEGSRLTVL.

A few counts support this clone. This CDR3 reads CASEDFNEQYF. DNA for the CDR3: TGTGCCAGCGAGGACTTTAACGAGCAGTACTTC. The genes are TRBV28 and TRBJ2-7; D possibly corresponds to TRBD2 (5 bases). The CDR3 loop spans 11 amino acids. V lost 8 bases and J lost 5, with 10 bases in between. Germline-derived CDR1 and CDR2 are MDHEN and SYDVKM.

This chain uses TRBV15 with TRBJ2-7, with a weak D call TRBD1 (5 bases). CDR3 length equals 15 residues. Germline V gene lookup returns CDR1 LNHNV and CDR2 YYDKDF (reference sequence). Between the trimmed V and J ends, which lost 3 bases and 6 bases, there was a span of 18 bases. The CDR3 sequence: CATSRRQSGTSEQYF. CDR3 coding DNA: TGTGCCACCAGCAGGAGACAGTCGGGTACCTCCGAGCAGTACTTC.

The chain links TRBV6-5 to TRBJ1-6; D is possibly TRBD1 (5 bases). CDR3 length: 14 amino acids. With 6 bases removed from V and 4 bases from J, the gap between germline ends came to 10 bases. The V gene's germline CDR1 is MNHEY and CDR2 SVGAGI. The CDR3 region has the DNA TGTGCCAGCAGGTCCCGGGGGTATAATTCACCCCTCCACTTT. Protein sequence: CASRSRGYNSPLHF.

V usage is TRBV28 and J usage is TRBJ1-5, with a tentative D call TRBD1 (5 bases). Germline V gene lookup returns CDR1 MDHEN and CDR2 SYDVKM. Trimming removed 3 bases at V and 3 bases at J, with 9 bases between. CDR3 length equals 14 residues. CDR3 residues: CASSFDRYNQPQHF. CDR3 DNA: TGTGCCAGCAGTTTTGACAGATACAATCAGCCCCAGCATTTT.

The chain joins TRBV19 to TRBJ1-5; possibly TRBD1 for D (5 bases). Germline V gene data show CDR1 as LNHDA and CDR2 as SQIVND (reference sequence). The CDR3 is made up of 13 amino acids. V was shortened by 7 bases and J by 7 bases, with 14 bases between the two germline ends. The CDR3 bases are TGTGCCAGTATTGAGCAGGGTGGGCAGCCCCAGCATTTT. It codes for CASIEQGGQPQHF.

The genes are TRBV6-5 and TRBJ1-2; D unclear. This CDR3 is built from 13 residues. Trimming removed 6 bases at V and 6 bases at J, with 14 bases between. Germline CDR1 MNHEY, CDR2 SVGAGI. The CDR3 region has the DNA TGTGCCAGCAGCCCCCCGGAGGTCGATGGCTACACCTTC. This translates into CASSPPEVDGYTF.

The chain combines TRBV2 with TRBJ2-1, with TRBD2 as a possible D gene (6 bases). The germline V and J ends were trimmed by 8 bases and 5 bases, with 13 bases remaining between them. CDR3 length: 13 amino acids. In germline, CDR1 is SNHLY, CDR2 FYNNEI. The CDR3 bases are TGTGCCAGCGGGGCGGGGCCGAACAATGAGCAGTTCTTC. This encodes CASGAGPNNEQFF.

The chain couples TRBV5-1 to TRBJ2-1; 10 bases fit TRBD2. The CDR3 totals 18 residues. The V gene's germline CDR1 is SGHRS and CDR2 YFSETQ. V lost 6 bases to trimming and J lost 0 bases; unmatched junction nucleotides: 12. CDR3 amino acids: CASKSSGGPISSYNEQFF. CDR3 DNA sequence: TGCGCCAGCAAATCTAGCGGGGGTCCGATTAGCTCCTACAATGAGCAGTTCTTC.

The rearrangement joins TRBV27 to TRBJ2-7; TRBD1 is a possible D gene (5 bases). Trimming left V 7 bases short and J 4 bases short, with 8 bases between. The CDR3 extends over 11 amino acids. Germline loops: CDR1 MNHEY, CDR2 SMNVEV (reference sequence). The CDR3 loop reads CASKGAYEQYF. The CDR3, as DNA: TGTGCCAGCAAAGGGGCTTACGAGCAGTACTTC.

This rearrangement joins TRBV4-1 to TRBJ1-1, with D hard to call. The germline V and J ends were trimmed by 0 bases and 5 bases, with 13 bases remaining between them. Germline values: CDR1 MGHRA, CDR2 YSYEKL. The CDR3 contains 15 residues. CDR3 in DNA: TGCGCCAGCAGCCAAGATGGCGGGGAGTGGACTGAAGCTTTCTTT. Translating gives CASSQDGGEWTEAFF.

The V gene is TRBV7-2, the J gene TRBJ1-2; 7 bases match TRBD1. CDR1 is SGHTA, CDR2 FQGNSA, per germline. CDR3 size: 14 residues. V gave up 4 bases and J gave up 8 bases; unmatched junction bases: 10. The CDR3 sequence is CASSSRGAERGYTF. CDR3 sequence (DNA): TGTGCCAGCAGCTCCAGGGGGGCGGAGAGGGGCTACACCTTC.

The chain combines TRBV19 with TRBJ1-1; 7 nucleotides agree with TRBD1. With 6 bases clipped from V and 4 bases from J, the junction kept 14 bases outside the gene matches. Germline V gene lookup returns CDR1 LNHDA and CDR2 SQIVND (reference sequence). The CDR3 is 16 amino acids. Here the CDR3 DNA reads TGTGCCAGTAGGCACCCAGGGGGTTCATCAGGCACTGAAGCTTTCTTT. Protein: CASRHPGGSSGTEAFF.